This T cell receptor beta chain was observed in a study of blood T cell repertoires in COVID-19. Study-wide background: The origin of the acute and convalescent COVID-19 samples was the United States, Italy and Spain.

Germline CDR1 reads LGHDT; CDR2 reads YNNKEL (reference sequence). The CDR3 runs to 15 residues. The junction had 13 bases not matched to a gene; V was cut back by 2 bases and J by 10 bases. Profiled with immunoSEQ multiplex PCR; TCRdb holds only in-frame clones, not every one. The sample consists of 150,000 or so clones, roughly four fifths of them appearing once. This chain links TRBV3-1 (or the pseudogene TRBV3-2) with TRBJ1-1; TRBD1 matches at 7 bases. The TCR comes from a man aged 80 or over with acute or convalescent COVID-19. Material for sequencing was peripheral blood. The CDR3 region is CASSQSDQGTAAAFF. The CDR3 DNA follows: TGTGCCAGCAGCCAATCGGACCAGGGGACAGCTGCAGCTTTCTTT.